This T cell receptor beta chain was sequenced in a study of molecular identifiers for immune sequencing clone quantification. Across the study: Four portions were sequenced after RNA from roughly 21,000 or 96,000 naive CD8 cells was split five ways in replicates.

The authors sorted naive CD8 T cells as CD8+CD4-CCR7+CD45RA+. With listed TCR primers and previously described methods, bulk TCR libraries were prepared. MiXCR was run by TCRdb on the PCR reads, yielding one entry per CDR3 protein. The repertoire has over 70,000 distinct CDR3 sequences, 25% of them found once; the top ten carry about 0.73%. V gave up 0 bases and J gave up 0 bases; unmatched junction bases: 8. The germline V gene has CDR1 PRHDT and CDR2 FYEKMQ (reference sequence). The length of the CDR3 is 19 residues. V and J are TRBV13 and TRBJ2-6; 7 bases are a match to TRBD1. The TCR was taken from a human donor in good health. Some libraries in this study had Jurkat cell RNA spiked in. Sequenced: naive CD8+ T cells from blood, with Jurkat cell RNA spiked in. Specified subset: FACS-sorted CD8+CD4-CCR7+CD45RA+ naive T cells. CDR3 bases: TGTGCCAGCAGCTTAGGCCAGGAGACAGGGATCTCTGGGGCCAACGTCCTGACTTTC. Translation gives CASSLGQETGISGANVLTF.